This T cell receptor beta chain is drawn from a study of cytomegalovirus exposure and HLA in healthy donors. A multiplex PCR was run with 60 Vbeta primers and 13 Jbeta primers. Repertoires were generated with immunoSEQ multiplex PCR, while TCRdb's copy carries only in-frame clones and drops some. This sample carries about 130,000 clones, around 82% of them seen once, and the ten largest clones take under 2%. CDR3 length equals 14 residues. V dropped 4 bases and J dropped 0 bases, with 7 bases sitting between them. Per germline, CDR1 SGHDN and CDR2 FVKESK. The sequence was obtained from a boy between 5 and 17 years old in good health and CMV-seronegative. V usage is TRBV14 and J usage is TRBJ1-3; D is possibly TRBD1 (6 bases). The sample was PBMCs. The CDR3 region is CASSPTGSGNTIYF. In DNA, the CDR3 is TGTGCCAGCAGCCCGACAGGCTCTGGAAACACCATATATTTT.